This TCR beta chain was sequenced for a study of human T cells and chemical hapten exposure. The total RNA was obtained from whole blood that was not fractionated. The germline V and J ends were trimmed by 5 bases and 4 bases, with 14 bases remaining between them. The CDR3 covers 14 residues. Individual cDNA molecules each carried unique molecular identifiers attached by the library. MiXCR, applied by TCRdb to the 5' RACE reads, yields one record per CDR3 protein. The sample includes about 80,000 distinct CDR3 sequences, approximately 8% of them seen just once. The chain links TRBV12-3 or TRBV12-4 to TRBJ1-1; weak D call: TRBD1 (6 bases). The source of this sequence is a male donor in good health. The CDR3 loop is CASSPTGSGTEAFF. DNA of the CDR3: TGTGCCAGCAGTCCAACAGGGTCGGGCACTGAAGCTTTCTTT.